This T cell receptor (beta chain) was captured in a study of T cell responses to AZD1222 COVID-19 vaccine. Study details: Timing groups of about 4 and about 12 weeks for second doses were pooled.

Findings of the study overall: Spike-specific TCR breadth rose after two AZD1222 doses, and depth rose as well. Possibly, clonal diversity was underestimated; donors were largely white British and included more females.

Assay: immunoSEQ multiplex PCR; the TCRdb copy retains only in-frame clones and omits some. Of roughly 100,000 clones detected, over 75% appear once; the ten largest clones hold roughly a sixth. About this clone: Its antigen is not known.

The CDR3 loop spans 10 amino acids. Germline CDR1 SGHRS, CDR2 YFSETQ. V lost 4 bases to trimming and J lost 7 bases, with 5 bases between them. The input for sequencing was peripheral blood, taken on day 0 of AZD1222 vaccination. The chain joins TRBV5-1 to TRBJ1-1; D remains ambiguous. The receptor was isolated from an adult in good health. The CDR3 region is CASSPVEAFF. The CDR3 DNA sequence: TGCGCCAGCAGCCCGGTTGAAGCTTTCTTT. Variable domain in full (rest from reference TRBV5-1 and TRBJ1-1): KAGVTQTPRYLIKTRGQQVTLSCSPISGHRSVSWYQQTPGQGLQFLFEYFSETQRNKGNFPGRFSGRQFSNSRSEMNVSTLELGDSALYLCASSPVEAFFGQGTRLTVV.